What follows are 30 T cell receptor beta chains derived from one specimen sequenced in a study of Tregs in tolerant kidney transplant recipients. Profiling relied on immunoSEQ multiplex PCR, and the TCRdb table lists in-frame clones only, not all of them. The sample table includes fewer than 40,000 clones. Sequenced material: CD8+ T cells from blood, taken before the transplant. The source is a human donor who received a combined kidney and bone marrow transplant.

Remarks on this clone: The read is 3 residues too short to cover the CDR3 end, so that end is filled in from the germline J gene. The rearrangement uses TRBV14 and TRBJ2-6; weak D call: TRBD1 (5 bases). The germline V gene encodes CDR1 SGHDN and CDR2 FVKESK. The CDR3 has 19 amino acids. The germline V and J ends were trimmed by 1 base and 0 bases, with 16 bases remaining between them. The CDR3 DNA, read in part, is TGTGCCAGCAGCCAAGGGTGGGGCCTTGCATCCTCTGGGGCCAACGTC. This sequence encodes CASSQGWGLASSGANV. The whole CDR3 protein is CASSQGWGLASSGANVLTF.

As to this clone: The read falls 3 residues short of the CDR3 end, and the missing part is taken from the germline J gene. This rearrangement joins TRBV7-9 to TRBJ1-1; D is ambiguous. V was shortened by 5 bases and J by 7 bases, with 8 bases between the two germline ends. The length of the CDR3 is 11 residues. Germline CDR1 and CDR2: SEHNR and FQNEAQ (reference sequence). The sequenced part of the CDR3 DNA is TGTGCCAGCAGCCTGTCAGGTGAA. Residues: CASSLSGE. Given in full, the CDR3 is CASSLSGEAFF.

A remark on this clone: Coverage ceases 3 residues before the CDR3 finishes, and the germline J gene fills in the end. This chain joins TRBV7-9 and TRBJ1-4, with TRBD1 matching over 7 bases. The length of the CDR3 is 14 residues. V was clipped by 5 bases and J by 8 bases; unmatched bases: 8. Germline values: CDR1 SEHNR, CDR2 FQNEAQ (reference sequence). CDR3 protein: CASSPDRDWEKLFF. The CDR3 DNA, read in part, is TGTGCCAGCAGCCCCGACAGGGATTGGGAAAAA.

In regard to this clone: The CDR3 is cut off 3 residues early in the read; its end comes from the germline J gene. The chain links TRBV6-2 or TRBV6-3 to TRBJ2-7; the match to TRBD1 covers 9 bases. This CDR3 has 16 amino acids. Trimming at V came to 0 bases and at J to 4 bases, leaving 7 bases not matched to a gene. CDR1 and CDR2 (germline): MNHEY, SVGEGT. The CDR3 protein is CASSYSTGTGTYEQYF. The part of the CDR3 DNA that was read is TGTGCCAGCAGTTACTCGACCGGGACAGGGACTTACGAG.

As to this clone: Read sequence stops 3 residues before the CDR3 end, and the germline J gene provides the missing end. V usage is TRBV2 and J usage is TRBJ1-2; 8 positions match TRBD1. Germline CDR1 is SNHLY and CDR2 is FYNNEI. The CDR3 consists of 15 residues. Losses at the gene ends were 8 bases for V and 4 bases for J; bases not matched to a gene: 12. The covered CDR3 bases are TGTGCCAGCGGACAGGGTGGGTCCCTTATCTATGGC. It translates to CASGQGGSLIYG. The complete CDR3 protein is CASGQGGSLIYGYTF.

On this clone itself: Coverage ceases 3 residues before the CDR3 finishes, and the germline J gene fills in the end. This chain uses TRBV5-1 with TRBJ1-1; a weak D match, TRBD1 (6 bases). This CDR3 contains 11 residues. CDR1 SGHRS and CDR2 YFSETQ come from the germline V gene. The CDR3 protein is CASSLGGHAFF. The CDR3 bases that were read are TGCGCCAGCAGCTTGGGGGGGCAC.

Note on this clone: The CDR3 end lies 3 residues beyond the end of the read and is filled in from the germline J gene. The chain employs TRBV19 and TRBJ1-1; D perhaps matches TRBD1 (6 bases). Trimming removed 8 bases at V and 2 bases at J, with 12 bases between. This CDR3 is 13 amino acids long. Germline values: CDR1 LNHDA, CDR2 SQIVND (reference sequence). CDR3 DNA (partial): TGTGCCAGTGCCCGGGACATCAACACTGAA. Translated: CASARDINTE. The full CDR3 sequence reads CASARDINTEAFF.

The CDR3 reads CASSFTGGNTGELFF. The sequenced part of the CDR3 DNA is TGTGCCAGCAGTTTTACAGGGGGGAACACCGGGGAG. V is TRBV6-2 or TRBV6-3 and J is TRBJ2-2, with 8 bases aligning to TRBD1. The read ends 3 residues shy of where the CDR3 ends; the end is completed using the germline J gene. Germline trimming cut 4 bases from V and 1 base from J; bases unmatched to any gene: 2. Germline CDR1 MNHEY, CDR2 SVGEGT. The length of the CDR3 is 15 residues.

As for this clone: The sequence runs out 3 residues before the end of the CDR3; the remainder is reconstructed from the germline J gene. The chain combines TRBV7-6 with TRBJ2-2; 9 bases are a match to TRBD2. The CDR3 consists of 16 residues. Germline-derived CDR1 and CDR2 are SGHVS and FNYEAQ. J lost 6 bases, V lost 5 bases, and 10 bases had no gene match. This CDR3 reads CASSPVAGVGPGELFF. The sequenced CDR3 bases are TGTGCCAGCAGCCCCGTAGCGGGAGTGGGCCCCGGGGAG.

As for this clone: The CDR3 end lies 3 residues beyond the end of the read and is filled in from the germline J gene. This sequence joins TRBV2 and TRBJ1-2, with D perhaps matching TRBD1 (5 bases). The CDR3 has 13 residues. The germline CDR1 and CDR2 sequences are SNHLY and FYNNEI. The germline V and J ends were trimmed by 6 bases and 2 bases, with 10 bases remaining between them. The CDR3 DNA, read in part, is TGTGCCAGCAGACCCCCAGGGAACTATGGC. Protein: CASRPPGNYG. The full CDR3 sequence reads CASRPPGNYGYTF.

As for this clone: Read data end 3 residues before the CDR3 end; the end is taken from the germline J gene. This chain uses TRBV29-1 with TRBJ1-2; possibly TRBD1 for D (5 bases). Germline V gene sequence: CDR1 SQVTM, CDR2 ANQGSEA. The CDR3 is 13 residues long. V was shortened by 4 bases and J by 6 bases, with 15 bases between the two germline ends. CDR3 sequence reads: CSVVSGSGDGYTF. The CDR3 DNA, read in part, is TGCAGCGTTGTATCGGGGTCGGGGGATGGC.

About this clone itself: The CDR3 extends 3 residues past the end of the read, so its final part is completed from the germline J gene. The genes are TRBV19 and TRBJ1-4; weak D call: TRBD1 (5 bases). Between the trimmed V and J ends, which lost 5 bases and 2 bases, there was a span of 12 bases. The CDR3 runs to 15 residues. The V gene's germline CDR1 is LNHDA and CDR2 SQIVND (reference sequence). The part of the CDR3 DNA that was read is TGTGCCAGTAGTCCGAGGGAGGGGACTAATGAAAAA. Encoded protein: CASSPREGTNEK. The entire CDR3 is CASSPREGTNEKLFF.

The CDR3 sequence is CASSEGAGGQETQYF. CDR3 DNA, as far as it was read: TGTGCCAGCAGTGAAGGTGCGGGGGGGCAAGAGACC. The genes are TRBV6-1 and TRBJ2-5; 9 bases match TRBD2. With the read ending 3 residues before the CDR3 end, the germline J gene is used to fill in that end. The CDR3 is 15 amino acids. Looked up from germline, CDR1 is MNHNS and CDR2 is SASEGT. V was pared by 1 base and J by 2 bases, with 2 bases of the junction left unmatched.

With respect to this clone: The CDR3 is cut off 3 residues early in the read; its end comes from the germline J gene. This chain joins TRBV7-6 and TRBJ2-5; 10 bases are a match to TRBD2. Trimming took 10 bases from V and 1 from J; bases not matched to a gene: 9. The CDR3 has 15 residues. Germline CDR1 SGHVS, CDR2 FNYEAQ. CDR3 amino acids: CATRLGLAAQETQYF. The sequenced CDR3 bases are TGTGCCACCAGGCTTGGACTAGCGGCCCAAGAGACC.

With regard to this clone: The read falls 3 residues short of the CDR3 end, and the missing part is taken from the germline J gene. The same CDR3 also results from other DNA sequences found in this sample. The rearrangement uses TRBV29-1 and TRBJ2-7; 9 bases map to TRBD1. V was pared by 6 bases and J by 4 bases, with 4 bases of the junction left unmatched. This CDR3 has 12 amino acids. Germline V gene sequence: CDR1 SQVTM, CDR2 ANQGSEA. The sequenced part of the CDR3 DNA is TGCAGCGTGGGGACAGGGATATACGAG. Protein: CSVGTGIYE. The CDR3 in its entirety is CSVGTGIYEQYF.

Concerning this clone itself: From the germline J gene comes the end of the CDR3, since the read stops 3 residues before it. The rearrangement uses TRBV30 and TRBJ2-7, with D perhaps matching TRBD1 (6 bases). The CDR3 has 14 amino acids. Germline V gene lookup returns CDR1 GTSNPN and CDR2 SVGIG (reference sequence). V was cut by 0 bases and J by 2 bases, with 11 bases left in between. CDR3 DNA (partial): TGTGCCTGGAGTGTACAGGGTGAGCCCTACGAG. It encodes CAWSVQGEPYE. The complete CDR3 protein is CAWSVQGEPYEQYF.

The CDR3 sequence is CASSFPGENTEAFF. The DNA read from the CDR3 is TGTGCCAGCAGCTTCCCGGGGGAGAACACTGAA. The V call is TRBV5-6, the J call TRBJ1-1; possibly TRBD1 for D (5 bases). From the germline J gene comes the end of the CDR3, since the read stops 3 residues before it. Germline-derived CDR1 and CDR2 are SGHDT and YYEEEE. The CDR3 runs 14 residues. V was trimmed by 2 bases and J by 1 base, leaving 9 bases between them.

Note on this clone: The CDR3 end falls 3 residues outside the read, so it is completed with the germline J gene. The chain has TRBV5-5 and TRBJ2-5; D perhaps matches TRBD2 (6 bases). The CDR3 runs 15 residues. CDR1 and CDR2 (germline): SGHKS, YYEKEE (reference sequence). Trimming removed 2 bases from V and 5 bases from J, with 16 bases in between. The part of the CDR3 DNA that was read is TGTGCCAGCAGCTTCGCGGGGAACTGGGGGGAGACC. Protein sequence: CASSFAGNWGET. The CDR3 as a whole reads CASSFAGNWGETQYF.

Comment on this clone: The read falls 3 residues short of the CDR3 end, and the missing part is taken from the germline J gene. The rearrangement uses TRBV29-1 and TRBJ1-2, with D perhaps TRBD1 (5 bases). The CDR3 length is 20 residues. The V gene lost 0 bases and the J gene lost 1 base, with 27 bases spanning the gap. Germline CDR1 SQVTM, CDR2 ANQGSEA. The CDR3 here is CSVEDTKFIPTEGLNYGYTF. Partial CDR3 DNA: TGCAGCGTTGAAGATACTAAATTTATCCCGACAGAAGGGCTTAACTATGGC. Drawing the rest from reference TRBV29-1 and TRBJ1-2, the complete variable domain is SAVISQKPSRDICQRGTSLTIQCQVDSQVTMMFWYRQQPGQSLTLIATANQGSEATYESGFVIDKFPISRPNLTFSTLTVSNMSPEDSSIYLCSVEDTKFIPTEGLNYGYTFGSGTRLTVV.

Worth noting for this clone: The read terminates 3 residues before the CDR3 end, so the remaining end is supplied by the germline J gene. The chain carries TRBV13 and TRBJ2-1; 7 bases are a match to TRBD1. After removal of 2 bases from V and 6 bases from J, the junction contained 4 bases not matched to a gene. The length of the CDR3 is 14 residues. Germline V gene sequence: CDR1 PRHDT, CDR2 FYEKMQ (reference sequence). The CDR3 bases that were read are TGTGCCAGCAGCTTACGGCCAGGGGGCAATGAG. It is translated as CASSLRPGGNE. The full CDR3 protein reads CASSLRPGGNEQFF.

Comment on this clone: The read stops 3 residues short of the end of the CDR3; the missing end is completed from the germline J gene. The V and J genes are TRBV10-2 and TRBJ1-2; 7 bases fit TRBD1. CDR1 WSHSY and CDR2 SAAADI come from the germline V gene. V lost 0 bases and J lost 1; bases outside the gene matches: 8. The CDR3 runs 17 residues. CDR3 DNA, as far as it was read: TGCGCCAGCAGTGAGTCTGCGTGGGGACAGAGTAACTATGGC. Amino acid sequence: CASSESAWGQSNYG. The complete CDR3 reads CASSESAWGQSNYGYTF.

Worth noting for this clone: The read terminates 3 residues before the CDR3 end, so the remaining end is supplied by the germline J gene. This rearrangement joins TRBV18 to TRBJ2-7; TRBD2 aligns across 11 bases. This CDR3 spans 16 amino acids. Germline CDR1 KGHSH, CDR2 LQKENI. The V segment lost 3 bases and the J segment 0 bases; nucleotides outside the gene matches: 4. CDR3 amino acids: CASSPLGLADSYEQYF. The CDR3 DNA, read in part, is TGTGCCAGCTCACCGCTGGGACTAGCGGACTCCTACGAG.

Worth noting for this clone: The read terminates 3 residues ahead of where the CDR3 ends, so the germline J gene completes it. This rearrangement joins TRBV30 to TRBJ2-7; D unresolved. Trimming removed 4 bases from V and 3 bases from J, with 13 bases in between. This CDR3 is 13 amino acids long. The germline V gene has CDR1 GTSNPN and CDR2 SVGIG (reference sequence). This CDR3 reads CAWTGYTNYEQYF. CDR3 bases read: TGTGCCTGGACTGGTTACACCAACTACGAG.

About this clone itself: The read terminates 3 residues ahead of where the CDR3 ends, so the germline J gene completes it. The chain is built from TRBV5-1 and TRBJ1-6; 7 bases are shared with TRBD1. CDR1 and CDR2 from the germline V gene are SGHRS and YFSETQ. Unmatched junction bases numbered 5, after V lost 5 bases and J lost 0 bases. This CDR3 is 16 amino acids long. The sequenced CDR3 bases are TGCGCCAGCAGTCTGGGGGACAGCTCCTATAATTCACCC. Protein product: CASSLGDSSYNSP. The whole CDR3 region reads CASSLGDSSYNSPLHF.

Of note for this clone: The read terminates 3 residues before the CDR3 end, so the remaining end is supplied by the germline J gene. The chain recombines TRBV20-1 with TRBJ2-5; 7 bases agree with TRBD2. With V trimmed by 1 base and J by 7 bases, 9 bases remained unmatched. This CDR3 has 14 residues. Germline V gives CDR1 DFQATT, CDR2 SNEGSKA (reference sequence). CDR3 in amino acids: CSARATTSHLTQYF. CDR3 bases read: TGCAGTGCTAGAGCCACGACTAGCCATTTGACC.

On this clone itself: Coverage ceases 3 residues before the CDR3 finishes, and the germline J gene fills in the end. The V gene is TRBV5-1, the J gene TRBJ1-1; D possibly corresponds to TRBD1 (5 bases). V was clipped by 2 bases and J by 0 bases, with 8 bases between them. CDR1 SGHRS and CDR2 YFSETQ come from the germline V gene. The CDR3 spans 14 residues. The CDR3 loop reads CASSLTGMNTEAFF. The sequenced CDR3 bases are TGCGCCAGCAGCTTAACAGGCATGAACACTGAA.

Of note for this clone: The read comes to an end 3 residues before the CDR3 does, leaving the germline J gene to fill in the end. The J gene is TRBJ1-2, the V gene TRBV13; weak D call: TRBD1 (5 bases). Deletions cut 4 bases from V and 4 bases from J, with 13 bases between. Per the germline V gene, CDR1 is PRHDT and CDR2 is FYEKMQ (reference sequence). The CDR3 contains 14 residues. The CDR3 loop reads CASSSRETGYGYTF. The sequenced part of the CDR3 DNA is TGTGCCAGCAGCTCCAGGGAAACGGGCTATGGC.

For this clone: The read ends 3 residues early relative to the CDR3; the germline J gene fills the gap. V is TRBV20-1 and J is TRBJ2-7; 8 positions agree with TRBD2. CDR3 length: 15 amino acids. Per the germline V gene, CDR1 is DFQATT and CDR2 is SNEGSKA (reference sequence). The V and J ends lost 1 base and 2 bases, in that order; junction bases with no gene match: 7. The part of the CDR3 DNA that was read is TGCAGTGCTAGAGGGCCACTAGCGGCACCCTACGAG. Its translation: CSARGPLAAPYE. Given in full, the CDR3 is CSARGPLAAPYEQYF.

Regarding this clone: The CDR3 end is not reached by the read, which stops 3 residues before it; the germline J gene fills it in. V usage is TRBV19 and J usage is TRBJ2-5, with a tentative D call TRBD2 (5 bases). From germline, CDR1 is LNHDA and CDR2 SQIVND (reference sequence). The length of the CDR3 is 15 residues. V dropped 6 bases and J dropped 7 bases, with 21 bases sitting between them. The part of the CDR3 DNA that was read is TGTGCCAGTAGCGCCCTCGAGGGCTCACGAAGGACC. Protein: CASSALEGSRRT. The CDR3 in full is CASSALEGSRRTQYF.

On this clone itself: The read terminates 3 residues before the CDR3 end, so the remaining end is supplied by the germline J gene. The J gene is TRBJ1-2, the V gene TRBV19; D is ambiguous. This CDR3 has 16 residues. Germline V gene lookup returns CDR1 LNHDA and CDR2 SQIVND (reference sequence). The V end was cut by 4 bases, the J end by 2 bases, with 17 bases between. The CDR3 sequence is CASSNEELTWNYGYTF. CDR3 DNA, as far as it was read: TGTGCCAGTAGTAATGAAGAACTTACGTGGAACTATGGC.